This paragraph reports one T cell receptor (beta chain). Its antigen remains unknown. Trimming removed 3 bases from V and 7 bases from J, with 9 bases in between. The CDR3 runs 13 residues. CDR1 is KGHSH, CDR2 LQKENI, per germline. The source of the sample is a study of CD8 T cells in ankylosing spondylitis. Study results and limitations: Existing reports had already noted some motif variants in reactive arthritis synovial fluid and blood.

Scientists made TCR beta libraries using quantitative 5'-RACE with molecular barcodes. TCRdb used MiXCR to reprocess the 5' RACE reads, holding one entry per CDR3 protein. The table has 100,000 to 150,000 distinct CDR3 sequences, around 9% seen once; the top ten hold approximately 3.6%. This chain links TRBV18 with TRBJ1-4, with D maybe TRBD1 (5 bases). This TCR was recovered from a male donor with ankylosing spondylitis or in good health (not recorded which). Sequences were obtained from blood, either unsorted or a sorted T cell fraction (not recorded which). CDR3 bases: TGTGCCAGCTCACCTTCAGGGAGTGAAAAACTGTTTTTT. Residues: CASSPSGSEKLFF.